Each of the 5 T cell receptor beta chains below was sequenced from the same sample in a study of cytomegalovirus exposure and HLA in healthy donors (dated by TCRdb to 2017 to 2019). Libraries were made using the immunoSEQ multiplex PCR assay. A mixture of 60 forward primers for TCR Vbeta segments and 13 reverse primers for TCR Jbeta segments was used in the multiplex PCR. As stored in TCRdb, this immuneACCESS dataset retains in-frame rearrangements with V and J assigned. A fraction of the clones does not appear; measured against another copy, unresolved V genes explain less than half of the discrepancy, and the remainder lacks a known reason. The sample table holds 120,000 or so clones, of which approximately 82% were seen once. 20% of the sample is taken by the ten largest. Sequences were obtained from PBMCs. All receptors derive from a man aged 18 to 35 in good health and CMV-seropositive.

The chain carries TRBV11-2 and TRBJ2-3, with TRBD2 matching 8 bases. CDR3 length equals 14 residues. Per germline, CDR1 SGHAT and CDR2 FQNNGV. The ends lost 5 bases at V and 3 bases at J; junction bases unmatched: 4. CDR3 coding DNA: TGTGCCAGCAGCCCGGGGGGGGGAACAGATACGCAGTATTTT. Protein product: CASSPGGGTDTQYF.

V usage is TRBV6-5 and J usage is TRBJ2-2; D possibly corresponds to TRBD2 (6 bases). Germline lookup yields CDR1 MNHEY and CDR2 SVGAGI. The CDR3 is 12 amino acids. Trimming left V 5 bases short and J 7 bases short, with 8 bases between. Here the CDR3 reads CASSGTHGELFF. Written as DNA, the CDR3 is TGTGCCAGCAGTGGGACTCACGGGGAGCTGTTTTTT.

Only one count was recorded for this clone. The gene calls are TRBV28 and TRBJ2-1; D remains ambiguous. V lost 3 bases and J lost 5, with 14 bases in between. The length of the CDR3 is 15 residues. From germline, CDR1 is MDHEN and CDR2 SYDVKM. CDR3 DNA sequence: TGTGCCAGCAGTTTGGTGGCACTGACAAACAATGAGCAGTTCTTC. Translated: CASSLVALTNNEQFF.

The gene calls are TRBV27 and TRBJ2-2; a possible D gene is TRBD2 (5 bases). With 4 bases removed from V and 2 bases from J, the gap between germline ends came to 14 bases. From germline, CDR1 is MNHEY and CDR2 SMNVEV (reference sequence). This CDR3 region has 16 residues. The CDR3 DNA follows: TGTGCCAGCAGTTATGACATCCGGGGAAACACCGGGGAGCTGTTTTTT. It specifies CASSYDIRGNTGELFF.

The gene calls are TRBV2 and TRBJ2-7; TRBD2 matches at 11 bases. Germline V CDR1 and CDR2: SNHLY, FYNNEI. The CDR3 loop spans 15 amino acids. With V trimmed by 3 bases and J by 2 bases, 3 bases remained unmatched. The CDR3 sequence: CASSDLAGGTYEQYF. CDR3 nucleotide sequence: TGTGCCAGCAGTGACCTAGCGGGGGGCACCTACGAGCAGTACTTC.